The next 4 T cell receptor beta chains were all read from a single sample in a study of tumor-infiltrating lymphocytes in oesophageal squamous cell carcinoma. TCRdb re-called the PCR reads with MiXCR, one entry per CDR3 protein. The sample consists of about 20,000 distinct CDR3 sequences, roughly 36% of them appearing once. Sequencing used esophageal tumor tissue. Source of these receptors: a male donor with esophageal squamous cell carcinoma.

This clonotype showed up just a few times. The gene calls are TRBV11-2 and TRBJ2-3, with TRBD2 identical over 7 bases. J gave up 2 bases and V 5 bases, and 13 bases lay outside the gene matches. The CDR3 consists of 17 residues. Germline V CDR1 and CDR2: SGHAT, FQNNGV. The CDR3 DNA is TGTGCCAGCAGCCCGACCCGGAAGCGGGATACCACAGATACGCAGTATTTT. This codes for CASSPTRKRDTTDTQYF. Together with reference TRBV11-2 and TRBJ2-3, the CDR3 gives the full variable domain: EAGVAQSPRYKIIEKRQSVAFWCNPISGHATLYWYQQILGQGPKLLIQFQNNGVVDDSQLPKDRFSAERLKGVDSTLKIQPAKLEDSAVYLCASSPTRKRDTTDTQYFGPGTRLTVL.

This clonotype was detected many times. This chain links TRBV10-2 with TRBJ2-5; TRBD1 is a possible D gene (6 bases). CDR1 and CDR2 from the germline V gene are WSHSY and SAAADI. The CDR3 is 12 residues long. Trimming took off 5 bases at V and 11 bases at J, with 15 bases between the two ends. CDR3 region: CASSMQGGEQYF. CDR3 DNA sequence: TGCGCCAGCAGTATGCAAGGGGGTGAGCAGTACTTC.

The rearrangement uses TRBV9 and TRBJ1-6; D remains unclear. The V and J ends lost 4 bases and 7 bases respectively, with 18 bases between them. In germline, CDR1 is SGDLS, CDR2 YYNGEE. The CDR3 runs to 16 residues. Written as DNA, the CDR3 is TGTGCCAGCAGCTCCTACCCTAGGGATCTAAATTCACCCCTCCACTTT. Translated: CASSSYPRDLNSPLHF. The whole variable domain, remainder taken from reference TRBV9 and TRBJ1-6, is DSGVTQTPKHLITATGQRVTLRCSPRSGDLSVYWYQQSLDQGLQFLIQYYNGEERAKGNILERFSAQQFPDLHSELNLSSLELGDSALYFCASSSYPRDLNSPLHFGNGTRLTVT.

This chain joins TRBV7-2 and TRBJ2-5; 7 nucleotides align to TRBD1. The DNA end favors TRBJ2-7, so the J call may be wrong. Germline assignment: CDR1 SGHTA and CDR2 FQGNSA. CDR3 size: 14 residues. The CDR3 loop is CASSRDRNSYEQYF. CDR3 DNA: TGTGCCAGCAGCCGGGACAGAAATTCCTACGAGCAGTACTTC.